These T cell receptor beta chains were read from a single sample in a study of cytomegalovirus exposure and HLA in healthy donors. TCRdb keeps only in-frame clones here, not all; method: immunoSEQ multiplex PCR. This table has about 180,000 clones, 70% to 80% appearing once. Sequencing used PBMCs. The receptor set was obtained from a man between 18 and 29 years old in good health and CMV-seronegative. The CDR3 runs from the conserved cysteine through the conserved F or W. The order of the fields is J gene, D gene, clone size, V gene, CDR3 protein, CDR3 DNA. D genes are given only for firm matches. Part of the rows lack a size; the others show once, few, many or a class for expanded clones.

TRBJ1-4 - - TRBV4-1 CASSQKGGSNILNEKLFF TGCGCCAGCAGCCAAAAAGGGGGATCAAATATCCTTAATGAAAAACTGTTTTTT
TRBJ2-3 TRBD2 - TRBV4-3 CASSQFSAGITDTQYF TGCGCCAGCAGCCAATTTTCAGCGGGGATCACAGATACGCAGTATTTT
TRBJ1-1 - - TRBV18 CASSPSSGLNTEAFF TGTGCCAGCTCGCCGAGTTCGGGTCTGAACACTGAAGCTTTCTTT
TRBJ2-7 - - TRBV5-1 CASSLTGSYEQYF TGCGCCAGCAGCTTAACAGGGTCCTACGAGCAGTACTTC
TRBJ2-7 - - TRBV18 CASSTGSDEQYF TGTGCCAGCTCAACAGGGTCCGACGAGCAGTACTTC
TRBJ1-1 - - TRBV5-4 CASSLVGHENTEAFF TGTGCCAGCAGCTTGGTTGGACACGAGAACACTGAAGCTTTCTTT
TRBJ2-2 - - TRBV2 CASSEIVGVVTGELFF TGTGCCAGCAGTGAAATTGTCGGGGTTGTCACCGGGGAGCTGTTTTTT
TRBJ1-3 - - TRBV6-1 CATMVGASGNTIYF TGTGCCACCATGGTAGGGGCCTCTGGAAACACCATATATTTT
TRBJ1-1 - - TRBV6-5 CASSQGMNTEAFF TGTGCCAGCTCTCAGGGTATGAACACTGAAGCTTTCTTT
TRBJ2-7 - - TRBV10-1 CASMEGRLPYEQYF TGCGCCAGCATGGAGGGACGGTTGCCCTACGAGCAGTACTTC
TRBJ2-6 - - TRBV5-1 CASSLRNIVSGANVLTF TGCGCCAGCAGCCTGAGAAATATAGTCTCTGGGGCCAACGTCCTGACTTTC
TRBJ2-3 - - TRBV30 CAWSGPSTSTDTQYF TGTGCCTGGAGTGGACCTTCGACTAGCACAGATACGCAGTATTTT
TRBJ1-1 - - TRBV30 CAWTTQGNTEAFF TGTGCCTGGACCACACAGGGAAATACTGAAGCTTTCTTT
TRBJ1-1 TRBD1 - TRBV7-9 CASSLALGTGGGYVGEAFF TGTGCCAGCAGCTTAGCCCTAGGGACAGGGGGCGGGTACGTGGGTGAAGCTTTCTTT
TRBJ2-1 - - TRBV14 CASSQVTANEQFF TGTGCCAGCAGCCAAGTGACAGCGAATGAGCAGTTCTTC
TRBJ2-7 TRBD2 - TRBV7-8 CASMPGLAYEQYF TGTGCCAGCATGCCGGGACTAGCCTACGAGCAGTACTTC
TRBJ2-1 TRBD2 - TRBV4-3 CASSQEGRTSAYNEQFF TGCGCCAGCAGCCAAGAAGGACGGACTAGCGCCTACAATGAGCAGTTCTTC
TRBJ1-1 - few TRBV7-2 CASSPNGGREAFF TGTGCCAGCAGCCCTAACGGGGGGCGGGAAGCTTTCTTT
TRBJ1-2 TRBD1 - TRBV19 CASSIVSGRGPRGYTF TGTGCCAGTAGTATAGTCTCGGGCAGGGGGCCGCGTGGCTACACCTTC
TRBJ1-3 - - TRBV7-8 CASSLGGAEGWSSGNTIYF TGTGCCAGCAGCTTAGGAGGAGCTGAAGGATGGAGCTCTGGAAACACCATATATTTT
TRBJ1-2 TRBD1 few TRBV7-2 CASSRIQGQGERRLGYTF TGTGCCAGCAGCCGAATACAAGGACAGGGAGAACGCCGACTTGGCTACACCTTC
TRBJ1-1 TRBD1 - TRBV27 CASSPGTGGSAEAFF TGTGCCAGCAGTCCTGGGACAGGGGGTTCGGCTGAAGCTTTCTTT
TRBJ2-1 TRBD2 once TRBV7-2 CASSLLAGPNEQFF TGTGCCAGCAGCTTACTAGCGGGGCCCAATGAGCAGTTCTTC
TRBJ2-1 - - TRBV15 CATSRDPGRDEQFF TGTGCCACCAGCAGAGATCCGGGAAGGGATGAGCAGTTCTTC
TRBJ1-2 TRBD1 - TRBV5-1 CASSATGGPSPNYGYTF TGCGCCAGCAGCGCGACAGGGGGTCCATCGCCTAACTATGGCTACACCTTC
TRBJ1-6 - - TRBV30 CAWRSTASNSPLHF TGTGCCTGGAGGTCGACAGCCTCTAATTCACCCCTCCACTTT
TRBJ2-7 TRBD2 - TRBV5-6 CASSFWAGGPSYEQYF TGTGCCAGCAGCTTTTGGGCGGGAGGGCCCTCCTACGAGCAGTACTTC
TRBJ1-5 - - TRBV19 CASSPQDSYSNQPQHF TGTGCCAGTAGTCCGCAGGACAGTTATAGCAATCAGCCCCAGCATTTT
TRBJ2-7 - - TRBV6-6 CASSPDWYEQYF TGTGCCAGCAGTCCCGACTGGTACGAGCAGTACTTC
TRBJ2-3 - - TRBV7-9 CASSSNSFSTDTQYF TGTGCCAGCAGCTCCAACTCCTTTAGCACAGATACGCAGTATTTT
TRBJ2-5 TRBD2 - TRBV30 CAWETSGGQETQYF TGTGCCTGGGAGACTAGCGGGGGGCAAGAGACCCAGTACTTC
TRBJ2-7 TRBD2 - TRBV30 CAWSKRDLGEQYF TGTGCCTGGTCAAAGCGGGACCTGGGAGAGCAGTACTTC
TRBJ2-3 - once TRBV29-1 CSVETWTVDTQYF TGCAGCGTTGAAACGTGGACAGTGGATACGCAGTATTTT
TRBJ1-4 - - TRBV5-1 CASSSDTPRGKLFF TGCGCCAGCAGCTCCGACACGCCGCGGGGAAAACTGTTTTTT
TRBJ2-3 TRBD1 - TRBV5-6 CASSHARGTGVPDTQYF TGTGCCAGCAGCCACGCCCGGGGGACAGGGGTACCAGATACGCAGTATTTT
TRBJ1-1 - - TRBV7-2 CASSLIIGGTTEAFF TGTGCCAGCAGCTTAATAATCGGGGGTACCACTGAAGCTTTCTTT
TRBJ2-5 - few TRBV7-2 CASSLEGAGAGETQYF TGTGCCAGCAGCTTAGAAGGAGCGGGCGCCGGGGAGACCCAGTACTTC
TRBJ2-7 TRBD2 - TRBV7-2 CASSRLASGSGEQYF TGTGCCAGCAGCCGACTAGCTAGCGGGAGCGGCGAGCAGTACTTC
TRBJ1-1 - once TRBV6-1 CASDRSQTMNTEAFF TGTGCCAGCGACAGAAGCCAGACAATGAACACTGAAGCTTTCTTT
TRBJ2-1 TRBD1 - TRBV5-4 CASRRDRANEQFF TGTGCCAGCAGGAGGGACAGAGCCAATGAGCAGTTCTTC
TRBJ1-6 - - TRBV5-5 CASSLVRNSPLHF TGTGCCAGCAGCTTGGTACGGAATTCACCCCTCCACTTT
TRBJ1-2 - - TRBV19 CASSILGREGKYGYTF TGTGCCAGTAGTATCTTGGGACGGGAGGGAAAGTATGGCTACACCTTC
TRBJ1-2 TRBD1 - TRBV28 CASSAPAGTAGYTF TGTGCCAGCAGTGCGCCCGCCGGGACAGCTGGCTACACCTTC
TRBJ2-7 TRBD2 - TRBV6-5 CASSYSAGGSYEQYF TGTGCCAGCAGTTACTCTGCGGGAGGATCCTACGAGCAGTACTTC
TRBJ2-7 TRBD1 - TRBV4-3 CASSQGTGRYEQYF TGCGCCAGCAGCCAAGGGACAGGGCGCTACGAGCAGTACTTC
TRBJ2-7 - - TRBV7-2 CASSLDRAEQYF TGTGCCAGCAGCTTAGACAGGGCCGAGCAGTACTTC
TRBJ2-1 - - TRBV7-6 CASSLAGASPHNEQFF TGTGCCAGCAGCTTAGCGGGGGCTAGCCCCCACAATGAGCAGTTCTTC